Listed here is a single T cell receptor beta chain. Its antigen is not known. The CDR3 sequence is 13 residues long. CDR1 is SNHLY and CDR2 is FYNNEI in the germline V gene. V dropped 10 bases and J dropped 4 bases, with 13 bases sitting between them. The data originate from a study of T cell repertoires in cytomegalovirus infection. Overall study: Through public TCR beta signatures, both CMV infection and matching HLA type were indicated.

MiXCR, applied by TCRdb to the reads, yields one record per CDR3 protein. The repertoire holds around 740,000 distinct CDR3 sequences, with roughly a third as singletons. Overall study findings and caveats: Cumulated frequencies of public TCR beta families served to identify carriers of CMV plus the relevant HLA. The response measured ex vivo was dominated by TCR beta clonotypes (HLA-C-restricted and CMV-specific).

The sequence was obtained from a human donor in good health (CMV status not recorded). Some clones in this sample may be carry-over from other donors' samples. Sequencing used PBMCs. V and J are TRBV2 and TRBJ2-2; D possibly corresponds to TRBD1 (6 bases). The CDR3 region is CATPGGPTGELFF. CDR3 bases: TGTGCCACCCCTGGGGGCCCCACCGGGGAGCTGTTTTTT.